This entry lists 15 T cell receptor beta chains sequenced from one sample in a study of technical replicates of blood from a few donors. TCRdb keeps only in-frame clones here, not all; method: immunoSEQ multiplex PCR. The data show about 81,000 clones, approximately 96% seen once. The specimen sequenced was T cells isolated from PBMCs. These receptors came from a human donor in good health.

This chain connects TRBV29-1 to TRBJ2-7, with 10 positions matching TRBD2. Losses at the gene ends were 4 bases for V and 2 bases for J; bases not matched to a gene: 14. The germline V gene encodes CDR1 SQVTM and CDR2 ANQGSEA. The CDR3 length is 17 residues. The CDR3 here is CSVGSSGRIGIPYEQYF. In nucleotides, the CDR3 is TGCAGCGTTGGGTCTAGCGGGAGAATAGGGATTCCCTACGAGCAGTACTTC.

The rearrangement joins TRBV5-6 to TRBJ1-5, with D possibly matching TRBD1 (5 bases). The CDR3 is 15 amino acids. Germline-derived CDR1 and CDR2 are SGHDT and YYEEEE. V was clipped by 2 bases and J by 1 base, with 10 bases between them. CDR3 region: CASSFGQGSNQPQHF. CDR3 coding DNA: TGTGCCAGCAGCTTCGGTCAGGGCAGCAATCAGCCCCAGCATTTT.

This clone appeared once. V is TRBV11-3 and J is TRBJ2-7, with 9 positions matching TRBD2. The V and J ends lost 8 bases and 11 bases, in that order; junction bases with no gene match: 7. This CDR3 contains 11 residues. Looked up from germline, CDR1 is SGHNT and CDR2 is YENEEA. The CDR3 region is CASGSGSDEYF. CDR3 bases: TGTGCCAGCGGTAGCGGGAGCGATGAGTACTTC.

V is TRBV5-5 and J is TRBJ1-2, with 10 nucleotides matching TRBD1. J lost 8 bases, V lost 2 bases, and 6 bases had no gene match. The CDR3 spans 14 residues. Germline V gene lookup returns CDR1 SGHKS and CDR2 YYEKEE (reference sequence). This CDR3 reads CASSFPGTGDGYTF. The DNA for the CDR3 is TGTGCCAGCAGCTTTCCCGGGACAGGGGACGGCTACACCTTC.

The rearrangement links TRBV29-1 to TRBJ2-7, with D uncertain. V lost 8 bases, J lost 3 bases, and 11 bases lay in between. Germline CDR1 is SQVTM and CDR2 is ANQGSEA. This CDR3 comprises 11 residues. DNA of the CDR3: TGCAGCTTTGTGGAGCACTACGAGCAGTACTTC. Protein sequence: CSFVEHYEQYF.

V usage is TRBV6-6 and J usage is TRBJ2-3; D might be TRBD1 (5 bases). The CDR3 has 15 amino acids. V dropped 2 bases and J dropped 6 bases, with 15 bases sitting between them. The V gene's germline CDR1 is MNHNY and CDR2 SVGAGI (reference sequence). CDR3 sequence: CASSYTAGSSDTQYF. In nucleotides, the CDR3 is TGTGCCAGCAGTTACACTGCAGGGTCGTCTGATACGCAGTATTTT.

The chain links TRBV30 to TRBJ2-2, with 7 bases matching TRBD2. The CDR3 loop spans 13 amino acids. CDR1 and CDR2 (germline): GTSNPN, SVGIG (reference sequence). V was pared by 2 bases and J by 7 bases, with 4 bases of the junction left unmatched. As DNA, the CDR3 is TGTGCCTGGAGTCTGGGGGGGGGCGGGGAGCTGTTTTTT. Translated, it gives CAWSLGGGGELFF. Combining the CDR3 with reference TRBV30 and TRBJ2-2 gives the whole variable domain SQTIHQWPATLVQPVGSPLSLECTVEGTSNPNLYWYRQAAGRGLQLLFYSVGIGQISSEVPQNLSASRPQDRQFILSSKKLLLSDSGFYLCAWSLGGGGELFFGEGSRLTVL.

The chain carries TRBV28 and TRBJ2-1; 7 positions match TRBD2. The germline gives CDR1 MDHEN, CDR2 SYDVKM. V lost 3 bases, J lost 5 bases, and 4 bases stayed unmatched. The CDR3 has 14 residues. In nucleotides, the CDR3 is TGTGCCAGCAGTTTGCCCAGCGGGAACAATGAGCAGTTCTTC. This translates into CASSLPSGNNEQFF.

The chain links TRBV11-2 to TRBJ2-1; 8 nucleotides line up with TRBD2. The CDR3 is 17 residues long. Germline V gives CDR1 SGHAT, CDR2 FQNNGV. Germline trimming cut 1 base from V and 3 bases from J; bases unmatched to any gene: 8. For the CDR3, the DNA is TGTGCCAGCAGCTTAGCCGGGGGAAGCGGGAGCTACAATGAGCAGTTCTTC. Translated, it gives CASSLAGGSGSYNEQFF.

This rearrangement joins TRBV5-8 to TRBJ1-5; D is unclear. Trimming took 2 bases from V and 5 from J, leaving 5 bases between them. Germline V gene lookup returns CDR1 SGHTS and CDR2 YDEGEE. The CDR3 sequence is 12 residues long. The DNA for the CDR3 is TGTGCCAGCAGCTTTCGGGATCAGCCCCAGCATTTT. It codes for CASSFRDQPQHF.

The CDR3: CASSQGGQPQHF. For the CDR3, the DNA is TGTGCCAGCAGCCAAGGGGGTCAGCCCCAGCATTTT. This sequence joins TRBV11-2 and TRBJ1-5; maybe TRBD1 (6 bases). Trimming pared 5 bases from V and 6 bases from J, leaving 8 bases between. This CDR3 has 12 residues. Germline CDR1 is SGHAT and CDR2 is FQNNGV.

The V gene is TRBV5-1, the J gene TRBJ2-2; 11 bases map to TRBD1. The V gene's germline CDR1 is SGHRS and CDR2 YFSETQ. There are 17 residues in the CDR3. V shed 1 base and J 1 base; nucleotides not matched to a gene: 3. CDR3 sequence (DNA): TGCGCCAGCAGCTTGCGGACAGGGGGCGTGAACACCGGGGAGCTGTTTTTT. Amino acids: CASSLRTGGVNTGELFF.

This chain links TRBV5-6 with TRBJ2-3; D is possibly TRBD2 (5 bases). This CDR3 region has 16 residues. Germline V gene lookup returns CDR1 SGHDT and CDR2 YYEEEE. V was trimmed by 1 base and J by 0 bases, leaving 12 bases between them. Here the CDR3 reads CASSLISGSSTDTQYF. As DNA, the CDR3 is TGTGCCAGCAGCTTGATAAGCGGCTCTAGCACAGATACGCAGTATTTT.

The count of this clone is one. The chain couples TRBV11-3 to TRBJ2-2; D possibly corresponds to TRBD1 (6 bases). Per germline, CDR1 SGHNT and CDR2 YENEEA. Deletions cut 1 base from V and 2 bases from J, with 11 bases between. This CDR3 spans 16 amino acids. The DNA of the CDR3 is TGTGCCAGCAGCTTAGCCGGACAGTTAAACACCGGGGAGCTGTTTTTT. This encodes CASSLAGQLNTGELFF. Supplemented by reference TRBV11-3 and TRBJ2-2, the full variable domain reads EAGVVQSPRYKIIEKKQPVAFWCNPISGHNTLYWYLQNLGQGPELLIRYENEEAVDDSQLPKDRFSAERLKGVDSTLKIQPAELGDSAVYLCASSLAGQLNTGELFFGEGSRLTVL.

This clone was seen once. The chain links TRBV19 to TRBJ2-5; D is uncertain. Germline V gene sequence: CDR1 LNHDA, CDR2 SQIVND (reference sequence). V was cut by 5 bases and J by 2 bases, with 9 bases left in between. The CDR3 totals 13 residues. CDR3 sequence (DNA): TGTGCCAGTAGTTTACTACTACAAGAGACCCAGTACTTC. It codes for CASSLLLQETQYF.